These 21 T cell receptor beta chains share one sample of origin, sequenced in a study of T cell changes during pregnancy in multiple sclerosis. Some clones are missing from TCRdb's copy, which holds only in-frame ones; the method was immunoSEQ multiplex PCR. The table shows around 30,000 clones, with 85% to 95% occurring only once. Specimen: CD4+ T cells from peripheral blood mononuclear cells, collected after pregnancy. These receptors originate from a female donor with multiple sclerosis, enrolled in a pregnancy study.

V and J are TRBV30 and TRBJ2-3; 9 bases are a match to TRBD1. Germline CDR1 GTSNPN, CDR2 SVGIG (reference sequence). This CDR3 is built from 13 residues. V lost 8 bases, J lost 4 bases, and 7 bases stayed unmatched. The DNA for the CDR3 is TGTGCCGGACACAGGGGGCGCGCAGATACGCAGTATTTT. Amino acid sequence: CAGHRGRADTQYF. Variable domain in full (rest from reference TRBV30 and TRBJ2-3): SQTIHQWPATLVQPVGSPLSLECTVEGTSNPNLYWYRQAAGRGLQLLFYSVGIGQISSEVPQNLSASRPQDRQFILSSKKLLLSDSGFYLCAGHRGRADTQYFGPGTRLTVL.

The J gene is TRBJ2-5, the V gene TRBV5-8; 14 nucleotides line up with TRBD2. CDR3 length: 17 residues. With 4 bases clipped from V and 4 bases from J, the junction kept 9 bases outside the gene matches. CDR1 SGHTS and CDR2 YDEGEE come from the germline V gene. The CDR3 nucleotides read TGTGCCAGCAGCATATCCGGGACTAGCGGGAGCGGAGAGACCCAGTACTTC. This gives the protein CASSISGTSGSGETQYF.

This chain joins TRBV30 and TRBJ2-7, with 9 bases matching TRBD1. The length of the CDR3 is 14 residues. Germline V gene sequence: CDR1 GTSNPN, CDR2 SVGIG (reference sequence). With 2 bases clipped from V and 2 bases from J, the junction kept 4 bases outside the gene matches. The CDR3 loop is CAWSPGQGAYEQYF. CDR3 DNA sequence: TGTGCCTGGAGTCCGGGACAGGGAGCCTACGAGCAGTACTTC.

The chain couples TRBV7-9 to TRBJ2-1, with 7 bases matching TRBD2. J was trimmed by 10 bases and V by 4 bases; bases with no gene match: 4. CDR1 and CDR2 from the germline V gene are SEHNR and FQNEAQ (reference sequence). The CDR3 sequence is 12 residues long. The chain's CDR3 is CASSSTSVEQFF. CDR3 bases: TGTGCCAGCAGCTCTACTAGCGTCGAGCAGTTCTTC.

In DNA, the CDR3 is TGTGCCAGCAGTTTGGCACTAGCGGGAGCCGGGCAGTTCTTC. Its protein product is CASSLALAGAGQFF. The chain couples TRBV28 to TRBJ2-1, with 11 bases fitting TRBD2. V lost 3 bases and J lost 12; bases outside the gene matches: 7. This CDR3 comprises 14 residues. The V gene's germline CDR1 is MDHEN and CDR2 SYDVKM.

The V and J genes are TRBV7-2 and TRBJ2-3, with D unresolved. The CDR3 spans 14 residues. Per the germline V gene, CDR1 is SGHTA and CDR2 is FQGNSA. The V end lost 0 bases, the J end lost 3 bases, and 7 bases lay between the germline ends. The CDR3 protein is CASSLATITDTQYF. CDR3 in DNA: TGTGCCAGCAGCTTAGCGACAATTACAGATACGCAGTATTTT.

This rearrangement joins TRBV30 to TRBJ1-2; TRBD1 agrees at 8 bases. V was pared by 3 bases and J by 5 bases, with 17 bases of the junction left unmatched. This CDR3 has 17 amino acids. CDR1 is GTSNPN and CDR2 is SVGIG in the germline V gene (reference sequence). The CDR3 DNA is TGTGCCTGGAGGGCTCCAGGGGGCGAAAGGGGTCAGTATGGCTACACCTTC. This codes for CAWRAPGGERGQYGYTF.

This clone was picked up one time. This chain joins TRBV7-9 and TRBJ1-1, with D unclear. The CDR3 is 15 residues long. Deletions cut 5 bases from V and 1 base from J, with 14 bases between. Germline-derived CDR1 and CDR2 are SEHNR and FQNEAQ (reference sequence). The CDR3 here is CASSPPGGRNTEAFF. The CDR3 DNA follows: TGTGCCAGCAGCCCCCCCGGTGGGCGGAACACTGAAGCTTTCTTT.

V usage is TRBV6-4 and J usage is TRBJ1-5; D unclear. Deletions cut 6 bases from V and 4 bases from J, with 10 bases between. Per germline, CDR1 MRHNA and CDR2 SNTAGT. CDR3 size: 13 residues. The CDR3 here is CASSPETNQPQHF. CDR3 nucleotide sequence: TGTGCCAGCAGCCCGGAGACTAATCAGCCCCAGCATTTT.

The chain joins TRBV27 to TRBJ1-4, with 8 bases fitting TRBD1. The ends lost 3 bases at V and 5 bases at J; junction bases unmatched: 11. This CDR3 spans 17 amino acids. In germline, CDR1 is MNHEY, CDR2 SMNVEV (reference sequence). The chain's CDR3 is CASSFKAGGFENEKLFF. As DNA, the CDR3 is TGTGCCAGCAGTTTCAAGGCAGGGGGCTTTGAAAATGAAAAACTGTTTTTT. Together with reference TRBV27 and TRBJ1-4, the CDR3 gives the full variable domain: EAQVTQNPRYLITVTGKKLTVTCSQNMNHEYMSWYRQDPGLGLRQIYYSMNVEVTDKGDVPEGYKVSRKEKRNFPLILESPSPNQTSLYFCASSFKAGGFENEKLFFGSGTQLSVL.

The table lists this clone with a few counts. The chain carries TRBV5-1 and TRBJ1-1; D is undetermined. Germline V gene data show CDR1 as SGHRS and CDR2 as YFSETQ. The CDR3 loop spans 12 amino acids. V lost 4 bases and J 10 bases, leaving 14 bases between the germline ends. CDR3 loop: CASSRSPGRAFF. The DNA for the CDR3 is TGCGCCAGCAGCCGAAGCCCCGGTCGAGCTTTCTTT. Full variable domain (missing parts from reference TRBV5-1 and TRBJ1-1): KAGVTQTPRYLIKTRGQQVTLSCSPISGHRSVSWYQQTPGQGLQFLFEYFSETQRNKGNFPGRFSGRQFSNSRSEMNVSTLELGDSALYLCASSRSPGRAFFGQGTRLTVV.

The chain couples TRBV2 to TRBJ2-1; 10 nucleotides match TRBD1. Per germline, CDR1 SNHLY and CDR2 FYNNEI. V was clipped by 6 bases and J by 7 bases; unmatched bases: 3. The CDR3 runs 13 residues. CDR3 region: CASSPGQGNEQFF. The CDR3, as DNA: TGTGCCAGCAGCCCGGGACAGGGGAATGAGCAGTTCTTC. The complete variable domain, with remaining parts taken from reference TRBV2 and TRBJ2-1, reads EPEVTQTPSHQVTQMGQEVILRCVPISNHLYFYWYRQILGQKVEFLVSFYNNEISEKSEIFDDQFSVERPDGSNFTLKIRSTKLEDSAMYFCASSPGQGNEQFFGPGTRLTVL.

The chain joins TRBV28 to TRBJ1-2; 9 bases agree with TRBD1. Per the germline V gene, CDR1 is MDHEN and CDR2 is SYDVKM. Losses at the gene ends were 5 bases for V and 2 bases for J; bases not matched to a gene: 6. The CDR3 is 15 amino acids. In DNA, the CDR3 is TGTGCCAGCAGTGACGGGACAGGGAAAAACTATGGCTACACCTTC. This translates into CASSDGTGKNYGYTF.

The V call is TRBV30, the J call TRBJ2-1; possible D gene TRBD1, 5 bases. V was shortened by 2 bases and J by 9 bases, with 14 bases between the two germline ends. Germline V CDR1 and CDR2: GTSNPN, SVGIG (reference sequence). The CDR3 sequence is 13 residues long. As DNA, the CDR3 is TGTGCCTGGAGTAAGCGAGTAAGGGGTGAGCAGTTCTTC. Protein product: CAWSKRVRGEQFF.

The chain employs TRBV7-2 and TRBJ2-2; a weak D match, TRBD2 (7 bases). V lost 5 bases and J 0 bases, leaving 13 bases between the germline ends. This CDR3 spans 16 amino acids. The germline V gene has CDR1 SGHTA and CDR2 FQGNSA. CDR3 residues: CASSGRGGANTGELFF. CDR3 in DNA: TGTGCCAGCAGCGGACGCGGGGGCGCGAACACCGGGGAGCTGTTTTTT.

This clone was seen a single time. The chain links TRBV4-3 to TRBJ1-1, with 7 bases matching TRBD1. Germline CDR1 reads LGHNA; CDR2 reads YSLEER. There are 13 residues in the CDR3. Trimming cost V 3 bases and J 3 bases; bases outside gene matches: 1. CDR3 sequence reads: CASSQQGDTEAFF. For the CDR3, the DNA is TGCGCCAGCAGCCAGCAGGGGGACACTGAAGCTTTCTTT.

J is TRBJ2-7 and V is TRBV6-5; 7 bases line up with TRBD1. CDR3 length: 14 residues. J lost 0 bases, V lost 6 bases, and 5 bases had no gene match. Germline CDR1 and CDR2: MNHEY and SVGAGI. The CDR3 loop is CASREDRSSYEQYF. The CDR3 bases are TGTGCCAGCAGAGAGGACAGGAGCTCCTACGAGCAGTACTTC.

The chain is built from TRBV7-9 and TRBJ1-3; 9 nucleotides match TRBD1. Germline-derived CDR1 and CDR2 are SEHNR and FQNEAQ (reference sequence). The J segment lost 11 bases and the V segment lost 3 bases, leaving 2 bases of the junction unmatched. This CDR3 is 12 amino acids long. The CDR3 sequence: CASSFGQGPIYF. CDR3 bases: TGTGCCAGCAGCTTCGGACAGGGGCCCATATATTTT.

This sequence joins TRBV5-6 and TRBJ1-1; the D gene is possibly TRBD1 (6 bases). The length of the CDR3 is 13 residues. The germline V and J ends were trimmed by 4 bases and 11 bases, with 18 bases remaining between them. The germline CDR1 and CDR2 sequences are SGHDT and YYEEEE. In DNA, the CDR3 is TGTGCCAGCAGCCCCTTGGGGGCAGGGCGGGCTTTCTTT. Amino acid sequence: CASSPLGAGRAFF.

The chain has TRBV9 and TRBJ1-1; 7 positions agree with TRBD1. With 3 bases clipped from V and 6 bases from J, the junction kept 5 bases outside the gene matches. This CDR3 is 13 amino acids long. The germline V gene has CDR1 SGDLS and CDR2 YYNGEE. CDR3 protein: CASSGQGRAEAFF. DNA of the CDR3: TGTGCCAGCAGCGGACAGGGTAGGGCTGAAGCTTTCTTT.

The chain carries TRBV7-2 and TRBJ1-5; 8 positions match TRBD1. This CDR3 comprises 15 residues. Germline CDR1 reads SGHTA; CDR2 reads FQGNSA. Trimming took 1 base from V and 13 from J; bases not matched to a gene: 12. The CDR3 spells CASSLDQGQGFPQHF. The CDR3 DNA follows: TGTGCCAGCAGCTTAGATCAAGGACAGGGTTTCCCTCAGCATTTT.